This T cell receptor (beta chain) derives from a study of cytotoxic CD8 clonotypes in ibrutinib-treated CLL. Study in general: There were, on average, 255,043 productive templates and tens of thousands of productive rearrangements per sample.

Concerning this clone itself: Its specificity is unknown.

Profiling relied on immunoSEQ multiplex PCR, and the TCRdb table lists in-frame clones only, not all of them. This table holds 100,000 to 150,000 clones, 80% to 90% found once. The study's findings and limits: Elevated clonality accompanied ibrutinib response, with a return toward baseline values at progression.

The length of the CDR3 is 16 residues. Trimming cost V 1 base and J 2 bases, with 9 bases left between them. Germline CDR1 and CDR2: MDHEN and SYDVKM. This sample comprised PBMCs, obtained after 24 months of ibrutinib treatment. The chain has TRBV28 and TRBJ2-6; D is possibly TRBD1 (5 bases). The sequence was obtained from a human donor with chronic lymphocytic leukemia. The CDR3 DNA is TGTGCCAGCAGTTTATTCTCAGGGACTGGGGCCAACGTCCTGACTTTC. It codes for CASSLFSGTGANVLTF.